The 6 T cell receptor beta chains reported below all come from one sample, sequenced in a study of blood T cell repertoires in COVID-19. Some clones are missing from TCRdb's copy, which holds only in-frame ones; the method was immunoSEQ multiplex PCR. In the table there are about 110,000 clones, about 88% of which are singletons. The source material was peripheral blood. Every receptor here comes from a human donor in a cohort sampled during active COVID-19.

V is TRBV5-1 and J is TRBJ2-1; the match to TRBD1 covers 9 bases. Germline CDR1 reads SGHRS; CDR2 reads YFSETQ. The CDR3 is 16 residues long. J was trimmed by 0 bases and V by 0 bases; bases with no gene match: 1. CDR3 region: CASSLGQGVSYNEQFF. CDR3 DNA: TGCGCCAGCAGCTTGGGACAGGGGGTCTCCTACAATGAGCAGTTCTTC.

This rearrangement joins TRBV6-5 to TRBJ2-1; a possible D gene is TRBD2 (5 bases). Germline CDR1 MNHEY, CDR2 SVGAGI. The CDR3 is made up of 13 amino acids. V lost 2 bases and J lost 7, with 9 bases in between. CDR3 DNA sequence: TGTGCCAGCAGTTACGCCCGGGGAAATGAGCAGTTCTTC. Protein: CASSYARGNEQFF.

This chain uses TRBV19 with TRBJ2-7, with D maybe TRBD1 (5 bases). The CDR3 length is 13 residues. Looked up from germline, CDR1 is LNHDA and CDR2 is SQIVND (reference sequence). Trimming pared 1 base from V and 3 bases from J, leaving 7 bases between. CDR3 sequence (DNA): TGTGCCAGTAGTATAGGAGGACACTACGAGCAGTACTTC. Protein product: CASSIGGHYEQYF.

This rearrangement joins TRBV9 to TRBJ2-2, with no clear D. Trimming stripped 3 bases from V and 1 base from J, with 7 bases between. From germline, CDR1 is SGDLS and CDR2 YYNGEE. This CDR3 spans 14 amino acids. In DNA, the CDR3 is TGTGCCAGCAGCGCTATATTGAACACCGGGGAGCTGTTTTTT. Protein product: CASSAILNTGELFF.

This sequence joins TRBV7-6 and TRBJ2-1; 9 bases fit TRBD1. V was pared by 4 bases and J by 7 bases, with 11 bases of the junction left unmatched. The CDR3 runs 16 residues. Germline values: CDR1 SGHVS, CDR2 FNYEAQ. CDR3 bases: TGTGCCAGCAGCTCCCTCGGGACAGGGACTTCTAATGAGCAGTTCTTC. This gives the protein CASSSLGTGTSNEQFF.

DNA for the CDR3: TGCGCCAGCGGACGGACTAGCGGGGGGACGGATACGCAGTATTTT. This translates into CASGRTSGGTDTQYF. The rearrangement links TRBV5-1 to TRBJ2-3; 14 positions match TRBD2. Trimming removed 7 bases from V and 6 bases from J; junction bases left unmatched: 7. The CDR3 has 15 amino acids. Germline CDR1 SGHRS, CDR2 YFSETQ.